This T cell receptor beta chain is from a study of shared clonotypes between healthy human individuals. Assay used: immunoSEQ multiplex PCR; TCRdb lists only in-frame clones, some missing. The profile covers a few hundred thousand clones, with 73% appearing a single time and under 11% taken by the ten largest. CDR3 length equals 14 residues. Trimming shortened V by 6 bases and J by 1 base, and 13 bases separated the two germline ends. Germline-derived CDR1 and CDR2 are SGHRS and YFSETQ. Material: memory CD4+ T cells sorted from blood. Specified subset: CD45RA-negative fraction. The genes are TRBV5-1 and TRBJ2-5, with TRBD2 as a possible D gene (5 bases). This TCR was recovered from a man younger than 40 in good health. CDR3 sequence (DNA): TGCGCCAGCAAACAGAGGGCCCCCCAAGAGACCCAGTACTTC. Translation gives CASKQRAPQETQYF.